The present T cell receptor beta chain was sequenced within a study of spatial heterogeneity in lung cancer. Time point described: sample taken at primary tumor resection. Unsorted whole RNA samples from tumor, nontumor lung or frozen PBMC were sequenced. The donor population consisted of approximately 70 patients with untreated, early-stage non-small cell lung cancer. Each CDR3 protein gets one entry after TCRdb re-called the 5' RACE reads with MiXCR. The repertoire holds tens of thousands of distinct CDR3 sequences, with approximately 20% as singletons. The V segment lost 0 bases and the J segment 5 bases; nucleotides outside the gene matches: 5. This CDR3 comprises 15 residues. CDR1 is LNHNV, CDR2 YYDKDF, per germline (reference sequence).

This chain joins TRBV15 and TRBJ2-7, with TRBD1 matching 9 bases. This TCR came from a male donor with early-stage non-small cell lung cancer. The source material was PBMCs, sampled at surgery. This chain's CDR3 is CATSREGQGLHEQYF. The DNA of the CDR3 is TGTGCCACCAGCAGAGAGGGACAGGGCCTCCACGAGCAGTACTTC.